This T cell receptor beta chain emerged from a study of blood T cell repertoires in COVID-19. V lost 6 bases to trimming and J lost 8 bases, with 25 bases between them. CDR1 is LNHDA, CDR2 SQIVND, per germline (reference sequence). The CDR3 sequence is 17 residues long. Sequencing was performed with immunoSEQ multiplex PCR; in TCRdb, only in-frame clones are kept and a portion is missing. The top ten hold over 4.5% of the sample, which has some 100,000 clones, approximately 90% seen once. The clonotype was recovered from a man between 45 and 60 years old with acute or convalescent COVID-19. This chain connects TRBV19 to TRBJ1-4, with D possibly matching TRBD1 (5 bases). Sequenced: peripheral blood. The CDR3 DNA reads TGTGCCAGTAGCCCCCTTGGGTCTCATGGGGCTGGAGAAAAACTGTTTTTT. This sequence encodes CASSPLGSHGAGEKLFF.